The TCR beta chain described here comes from a study of Graves' ophthalmopathy and Graves' hyperthyroidism. The germline V and J ends were trimmed by 7 bases and 13 bases, with 19 bases remaining between them. Germline-derived CDR1 and CDR2 are MNHEY and SVGAGI. The CDR3 length is 12 residues. TCR beta CDR3 amplification used RNA transcripts. First-round RT-PCR employed HTBI primers, with a second-round multiplex PCR after it. One entry per CDR3 protein results from TCRdb running MiXCR on the multiplex PCR reads. This sample yields about 480,000 distinct CDR3 sequences, of which under 15% are seen a single time; 9.8% belongs to the top ten.

This chain uses TRBV6-5 with TRBJ1-1, with a possible D match to TRBD1 (6 bases). Sequencing input: blood. The TCR originated in a woman aged 25 to 39 with Graves' ophthalmopathy. CDR3 coding DNA: TGTGCCAGCACTTATATGGGGGGCCCCGGTTTCTTT. Its protein product is CASTYMGGPGFF.